The sequence of this T cell receptor (beta chain) was determined in a study of response to subunit inactivated influenza vaccine. This clonotype turned up a few times. This CDR3 region has 17 residues. V shed 2 bases, J shed 8 bases, and the junction held 11 bases outside the gene matches. Germline lookup yields CDR1 SGHRS and CDR2 YFSETQ. TCRdb analysed the RT-PCR reads with MiXCR anew, one entry per CDR3 protein. The data show about 540,000 distinct CDR3 sequences, approximately 24% seen once. This sample was also put to use in a study of T cells expressing NK-cell markers. That source notes: Libraries used 5'RACE template switching adding universal primer site and UMIs.

Sequenced here: CD4+ T cells sorted from PBMCs, sampled about 11 days after vaccination. This chain connects TRBV5-1 to TRBJ2-1, with 12 bases identical to TRBD2. The clonotype originates from a man aged 50 to 59 who received an inactivated influenza vaccine. CDR3 residues: CASSLGSTSGSNDEQFF. The CDR3 coding sequence is TGCGCCAGCAGCTTAGGGTCGACTAGCGGGAGTAACGATGAGCAGTTCTTC.